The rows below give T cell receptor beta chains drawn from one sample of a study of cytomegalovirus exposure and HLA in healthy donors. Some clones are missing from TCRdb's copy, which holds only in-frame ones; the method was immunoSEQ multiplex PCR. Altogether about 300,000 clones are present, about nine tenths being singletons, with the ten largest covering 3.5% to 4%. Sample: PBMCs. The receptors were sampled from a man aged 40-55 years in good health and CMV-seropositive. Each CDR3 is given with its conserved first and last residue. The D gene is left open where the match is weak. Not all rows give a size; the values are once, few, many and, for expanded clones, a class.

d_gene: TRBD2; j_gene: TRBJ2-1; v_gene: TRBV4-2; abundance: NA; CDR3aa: CASSPVSSGDNEQFF; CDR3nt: TGTGCCAGCAGCCCGGTATCTAGCGGAGACAATGAGCAGTTCTTC
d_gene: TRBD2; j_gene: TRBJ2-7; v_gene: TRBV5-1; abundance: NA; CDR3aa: CASSLTSGSSEQYF; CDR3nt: TGCGCCAGCAGCTTGACTAGCGGGAGTAGCGAGCAGTACTTC
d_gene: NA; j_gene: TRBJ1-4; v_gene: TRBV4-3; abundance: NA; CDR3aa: CASSRQTNEKLFF; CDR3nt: TGCGCCAGCAGCCGACAGACTAATGAAAAACTGTTTTTT
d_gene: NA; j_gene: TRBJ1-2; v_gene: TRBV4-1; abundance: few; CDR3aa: CASSQEDRDLNYGYTF; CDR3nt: TGCGCCAGCAGCCAAGAAGACAGAGACCTCAACTATGGCTACACCTTC
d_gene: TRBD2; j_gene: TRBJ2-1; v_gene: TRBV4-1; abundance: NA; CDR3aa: CASSRGTSGRGSYNEQFF; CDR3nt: TGCGCCAGCAGCCGGGGGACTAGCGGGAGGGGGTCCTACAATGAGCAGTTCTTC
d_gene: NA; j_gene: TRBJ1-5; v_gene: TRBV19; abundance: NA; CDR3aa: CASSYPGGVGQPQHF; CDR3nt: TGTGCCAGTAGTTATCCGGGGGGAGTCGGACAGCCCCAGCATTTT
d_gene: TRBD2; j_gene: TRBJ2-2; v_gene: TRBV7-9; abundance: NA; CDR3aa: CASSFPSGSMRTGELFF; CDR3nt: TGTGCCAGCAGCTTCCCTAGCGGGAGCATGAGGACCGGGGAGCTGTTTTTT
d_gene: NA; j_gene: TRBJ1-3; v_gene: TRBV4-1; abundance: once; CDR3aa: CASSHSRRRSGNTIYF; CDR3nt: TGCGCCAGCAGCCACTCCCGCAGGCGCTCTGGAAACACCATATATTTT
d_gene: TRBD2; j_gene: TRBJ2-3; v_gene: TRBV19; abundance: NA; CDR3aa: CASSASGSTDTQYF; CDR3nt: TGTGCCAGTAGCGCTAGCGGCAGCACAGATACGCAGTATTTT
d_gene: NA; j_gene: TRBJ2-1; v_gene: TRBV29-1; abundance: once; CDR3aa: CSVEWRDYNEQFF; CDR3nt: TGCAGCGTTGAATGGCGGGACTACAATGAGCAGTTCTTC
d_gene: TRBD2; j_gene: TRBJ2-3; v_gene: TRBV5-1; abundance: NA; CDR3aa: CASRGGLADTQYF; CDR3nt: TGCGCCAGCAGGGGAGGGTTGGCAGATACGCAGTATTTT
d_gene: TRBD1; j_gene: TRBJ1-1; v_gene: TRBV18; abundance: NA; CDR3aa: CASSVGQGGNTEAFF; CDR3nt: TGTGCCAGCTCAGTAGGACAGGGCGGGAACACTGAAGCTTTCTTT
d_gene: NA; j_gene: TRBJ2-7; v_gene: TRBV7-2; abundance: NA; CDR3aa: CASSLMAGRSPYEQYF; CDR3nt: TGTGCCAGCAGCTTAATGGCGGGACGGTCCCCCTACGAGCAGTACTTC
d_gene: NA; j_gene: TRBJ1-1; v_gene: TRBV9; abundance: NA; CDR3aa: CASSEAGDSNTEAFF; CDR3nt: TGTGCCAGCAGCGAGGCGGGGGACTCGAACACTGAAGCTTTCTTT
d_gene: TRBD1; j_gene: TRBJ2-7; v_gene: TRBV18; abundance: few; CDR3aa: CASSATGGGEQYF; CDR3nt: TGTGCCAGCTCGGCGACAGGGGGCGGCGAGCAGTACTTC
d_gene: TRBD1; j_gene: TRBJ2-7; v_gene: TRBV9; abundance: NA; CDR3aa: CASSTGTGTYEQYF; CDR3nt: TGTGCCAGCAGCACCGGGACAGGAACCTACGAGCAGTACTTC
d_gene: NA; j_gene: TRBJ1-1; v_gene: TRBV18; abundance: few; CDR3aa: CASSPTGENTEAFF; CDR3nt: TGTGCCAGCTCACCAACGGGGGAGAACACTGAAGCTTTCTTT
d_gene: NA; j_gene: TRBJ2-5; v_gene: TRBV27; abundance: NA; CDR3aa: CASSLWSENTPRETQYF; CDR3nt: TGTGCCAGCAGTTTATGGTCTGAGAATACCCCCCGTGAGACCCAGTACTTC
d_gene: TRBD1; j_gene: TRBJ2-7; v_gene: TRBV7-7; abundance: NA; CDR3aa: CASSPGTGSYEQYF; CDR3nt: TGTGCTAGCAGCCCCGGGACAGGCTCCTACGAGCAGTACTTC
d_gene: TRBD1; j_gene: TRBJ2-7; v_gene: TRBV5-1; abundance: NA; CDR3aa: CASSSDPGTGLFLF; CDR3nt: TGCGCCAGCAGCTCGGACCCCGGGACAGGGCTGTTCTTATTC
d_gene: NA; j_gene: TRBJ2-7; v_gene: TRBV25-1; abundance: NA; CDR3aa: CASSGRAGGTTSEQYF; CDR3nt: TGTGCCAGCAGTGGTAGGGCTGGCGGGACGACCTCCGAGCAGTACTTC
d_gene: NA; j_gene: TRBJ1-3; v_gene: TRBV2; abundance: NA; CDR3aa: CASSDGLGGAIYF; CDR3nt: TGTGCCAGCAGTGATGGGCTCGGGGGGGCCATATATTTT
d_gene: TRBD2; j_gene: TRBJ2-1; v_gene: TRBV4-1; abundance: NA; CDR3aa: CASSQDRAGGSYNEQFF; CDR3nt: TGCGCCAGCAGCCAAGATAGGGCGGGAGGGTCCTACAATGAGCAGTTCTTC
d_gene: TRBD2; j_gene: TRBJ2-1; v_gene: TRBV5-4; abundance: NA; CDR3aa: CASSTTSGYDNEQFF; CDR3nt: TGTGCCAGCAGCACGACTAGCGGATATGACAATGAGCAGTTCTTC
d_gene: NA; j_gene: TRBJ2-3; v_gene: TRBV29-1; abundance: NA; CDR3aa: CSVGKGGATDTQYF; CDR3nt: TGCAGCGTTGGTAAGGGAGGTGCCACAGATACGCAGTATTTT
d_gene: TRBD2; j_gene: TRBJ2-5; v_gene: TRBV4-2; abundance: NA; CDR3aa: CASSRPGGAGQETQYF; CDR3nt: TGTGCCAGCAGCCGGCCGGGGGGGGCAGGCCAAGAGACCCAGTACTTC
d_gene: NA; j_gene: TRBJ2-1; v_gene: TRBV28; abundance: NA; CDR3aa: CASRSAVNEQFF; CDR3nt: TGTGCCAGCAGATCGGCGGTCAATGAGCAGTTCTTC
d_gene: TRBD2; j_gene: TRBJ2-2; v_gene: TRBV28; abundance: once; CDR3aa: CASSLMFGREKDGELFF; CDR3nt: TGTGCCAGCAGTTTAATGTTCGGGCGGGAGAAGGACGGGGAGCTGTTTTTT
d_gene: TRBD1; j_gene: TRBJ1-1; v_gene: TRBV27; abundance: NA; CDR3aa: CASRFRDRISEAFF; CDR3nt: TGTGCCAGCAGATTCCGGGACAGGATATCTGAAGCTTTCTTT
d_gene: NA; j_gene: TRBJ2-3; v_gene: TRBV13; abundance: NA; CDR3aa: CASSPDFTSTDTQYF; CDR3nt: TGTGCCAGCAGCCCGGACTTTACTAGCACAGATACGCAGTATTTT
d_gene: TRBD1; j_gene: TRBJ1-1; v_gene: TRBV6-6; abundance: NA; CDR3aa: CASSYSGTENTEAFF; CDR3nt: TGTGCCAGCAGTTACTCGGGGACAGAAAACACTGAAGCTTTCTTT
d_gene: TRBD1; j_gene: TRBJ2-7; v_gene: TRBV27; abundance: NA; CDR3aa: CASSSGQVEQYF; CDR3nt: TGTGCCAGCAGTTCCGGACAGGTGGAGCAGTACTTC
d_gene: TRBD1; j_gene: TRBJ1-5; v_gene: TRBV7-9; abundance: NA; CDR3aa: CSSSLETGGGSQPQHF; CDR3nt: TGTTCCAGCAGCTTAGAAACAGGGGGGGGAAGTCAGCCCCAGCATTTT
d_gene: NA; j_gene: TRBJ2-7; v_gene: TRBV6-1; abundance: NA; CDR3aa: CASSVSRVGAGEQYF; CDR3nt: TGTGCCAGCAGTGTAAGTCGAGTGGGGGCCGGAGAGCAGTACTTC
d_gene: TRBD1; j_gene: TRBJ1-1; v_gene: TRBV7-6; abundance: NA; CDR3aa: CASSPGGFTEAFF; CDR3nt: TGTGCCAGCAGCCCAGGGGGCTTCACTGAAGCTTTCTTT
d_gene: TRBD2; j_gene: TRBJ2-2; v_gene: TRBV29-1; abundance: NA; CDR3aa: CSVGVLAGAGGELFF; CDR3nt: TGCAGCGTTGGCGTCCTAGCGGGAGCGGGCGGGGAGCTGTTTTTT
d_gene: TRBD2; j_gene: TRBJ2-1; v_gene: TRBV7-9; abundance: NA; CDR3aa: CASSARLGGSDNEQFF; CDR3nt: TGTGCCAGCAGCGCGAGGTTGGGGGGGTCGGACAATGAGCAGTTCTTC
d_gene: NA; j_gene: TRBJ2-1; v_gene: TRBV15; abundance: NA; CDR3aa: CATSRLASSSYNEQFF; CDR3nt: TGTGCCACCAGCAGACTAGCGTCGAGCTCCTACAATGAGCAGTTCTTC
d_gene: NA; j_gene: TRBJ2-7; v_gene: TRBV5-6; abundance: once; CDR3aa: CASSREGPSYEQYF; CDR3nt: TGTGCCAGCAGCCGTGAGGGCCCGTCCTACGAGCAGTACTTC
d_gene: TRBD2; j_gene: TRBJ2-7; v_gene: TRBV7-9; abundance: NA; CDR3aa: CASSLELAGVNEQYF; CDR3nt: TGTGCCAGCAGCTTAGAACTAGCGGGAGTGAACGAGCAGTACTTC
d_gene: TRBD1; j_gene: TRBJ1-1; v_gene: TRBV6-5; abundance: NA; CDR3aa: CASSYLQGENTEAFF; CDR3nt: TGTGCCAGCAGTTACCTCCAGGGGGAAAACACTGAAGCTTTCTTT
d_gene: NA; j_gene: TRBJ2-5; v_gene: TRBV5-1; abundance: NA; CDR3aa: CASSWGLPYMEAQYF; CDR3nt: TGCGCCAGCAGCTGGGGGCTACCCTACATGGAGGCCCAGTACTTC
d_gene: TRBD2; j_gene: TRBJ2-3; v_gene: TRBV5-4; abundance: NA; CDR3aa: CASSVTSLEDTQYF; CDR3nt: TGTGCCAGCAGCGTGACTAGCCTCGAAGATACGCAGTATTTT
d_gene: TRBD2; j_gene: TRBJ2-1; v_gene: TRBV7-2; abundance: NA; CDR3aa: CASSFFSSGRVDEQFF; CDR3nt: TGTGCCAGCAGCTTCTTCTCTAGCGGGAGGGTTGATGAGCAGTTCTTC
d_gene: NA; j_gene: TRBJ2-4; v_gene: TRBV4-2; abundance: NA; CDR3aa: CASSPTQGFSKNIQYF; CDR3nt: TGTGCCAGCAGCCCGACCCAGGGGTTTTCCAAAAACATTCAGTACTTC
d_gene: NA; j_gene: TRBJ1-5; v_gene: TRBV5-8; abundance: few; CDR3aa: CASSFGGNQPQHF; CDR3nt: TGTGCCAGCAGCTTCGGCGGGAATCAGCCCCAGCATTTT
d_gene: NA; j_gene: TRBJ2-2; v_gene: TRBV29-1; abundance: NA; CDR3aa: CSEQGSPGELFF; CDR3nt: TGCAGCGAACAGGGAAGTCCCGGGGAGCTGTTTTTT
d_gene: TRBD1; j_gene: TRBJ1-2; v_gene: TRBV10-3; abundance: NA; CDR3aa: CAISEIQGPADYTF; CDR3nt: TGTGCCATCAGTGAAATACAGGGGCCGGCGGACTACACCTTC
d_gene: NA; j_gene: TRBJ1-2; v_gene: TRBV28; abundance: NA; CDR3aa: CASSLRERGYTF; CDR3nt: TGTGCCAGCAGTTTGAGGGAACGTGGCTACACCTTC
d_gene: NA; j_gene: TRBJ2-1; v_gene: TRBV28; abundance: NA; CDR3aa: CASNEEEVIGEQFF; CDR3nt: TGTGCCAGCAACGAAGAAGAGGTTATAGGTGAGCAGTTCTTC
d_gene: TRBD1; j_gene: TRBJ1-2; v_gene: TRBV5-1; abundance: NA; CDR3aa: CASSLTGDRANYGYTF; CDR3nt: TGCGCCAGCAGCTTGACAGGGGATAGGGCTAACTATGGCTACACCTTC
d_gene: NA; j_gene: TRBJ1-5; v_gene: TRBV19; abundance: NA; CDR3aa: CASSIAAAIPGNQPQHF; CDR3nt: TGTGCCAGTAGTATTGCGGCGGCAATTCCGGGCAATCAGCCCCAGCATTTT
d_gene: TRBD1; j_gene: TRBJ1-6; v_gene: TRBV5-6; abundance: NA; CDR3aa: CASSPDDRVNSPLHF; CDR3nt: TGTGCCAGCAGCCCGGATGACAGGGTAAATTCACCCCTCCACTTT
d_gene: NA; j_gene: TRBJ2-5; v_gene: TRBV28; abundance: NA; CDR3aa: CASSFARETQYF; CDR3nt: TGTGCCAGCAGTTTTGCGAGGGAGACCCAGTACTTC